This T cell receptor (beta chain) was observed in a study of CXCR3-negative and CXCR3-positive naive CD8 T cells. 5' RACE with UMI labels generated the TRB cDNA libraries. TCRdb reprocessed the 5' RACE reads and keeps a single row for each CDR3 protein, giving no DNA. This sample lists tens of thousands of distinct CDR3 sequences; its ten largest clones have under 0.95%. Study results and caveats: Comparison of naive subsets found surface CD5 to be comparable, and TCR strength was inferred on the basis of TRB CDR3 properties. CXCR3-positive naive cells carried more hydrophobic TRB CDR3s than CXCR3-negative naive cells did. Both naive subsets had comparably high diversity; memory CD8+ cells much lower. Most assays used freshly isolated PBMCs, as cryopreservation partially reduced CXCR3.

Of note for this clonotype: Its antigen is still unknown.

Per the germline V gene, CDR1 is MDHEN and CDR2 is SYDVKM. The CDR3 runs to 16 residues. Sequencing input: naive CXCR3+ CD8+ T cells from blood. Regarding subset: CD45RO-CCR7+CD27+CD95- naive CD8+ T cells expressing CXCR3 (TNR3+). The chain has TRBV28 and TRBJ2-4; TCRdb's D call of TRBD1 is untestable without DNA. The sequence derives from a human donor in good health. Some clones in this sample may be carry-over from other donors' samples. The CDR3 is CASSTIDRGAKNIQYF.